These 22 T cell receptor beta chains were sequenced from one sample in a study of T-cell reconstitution after alpha-beta-depleted transplantation in children. During its preparation, the TCRbeta library received unique molecular identifiers. Via MiXCR, TCRdb re-called the PCR reads, giving one row per CDR3 protein. The table has roughly 670,000 distinct CDR3 sequences, roughly 13% seen once. The starting material was PBMCs, obtained before TCRalphabeta/CD19-depleted stem cell transplant. The origin of the receptors is a girl aged 2-10 years with congenital amegakaryocytic thrombocytopenia, due to receive a stem cell transplant.

This clonotype has at least ten counts. The chain joins TRBV5-1 to TRBJ2-3, with 8 bases that match TRBD2. CDR3 length equals 15 residues. Trimming removed 0 bases from V and 5 bases from J; junction bases left unmatched: 5. Germline-derived CDR1 and CDR2 are SGHRS and YFSETQ. Here the CDR3 DNA reads TGCGCCAGCAGCTTGGGCCCGGGACTAGAAGATACGCAGTATTTT. Translating gives CASSLGPGLEDTQYF. Full variable domain (remainder filled in from reference TRBV5-1 and TRBJ2-3): KAGVTQTPRYLIKTRGQQVTLSCSPISGHRSVSWYQQTPGQGLQFLFEYFSETQRNKGNFPGRFSGRQFSNSRSEMNVSTLELGDSALYLCASSLGPGLEDTQYFGPGTRLTVL.

The CDR3 bases are TGTGCCAGCAGCCTCCTCAGCACCGGTGAGCAGTTCTTC. This sequence encodes CASSLLSTGEQFF. The V and J genes are TRBV14 and TRBJ2-1; D remains unclear. The V gene lost 4 bases and the J gene lost 9 bases, with 13 bases spanning the gap. Germline CDR1 and CDR2: SGHDN and FVKESK. The CDR3 covers 13 residues.

This clonotype was counted between two and nine times. This may arise from a read error, as a much more abundant clone is one base away. This chain connects TRBV28 to TRBJ2-3; D gene ambiguous. V was pared by 6 bases and J by 0 bases, with 4 bases between. The CDR3 contains 12 residues. Germline lookup yields CDR1 MDHEN and CDR2 SYDVKM. The CDR3 nucleotides read TGTGCCAGCAGAACTAGCACAGATACGCAGTATTTT. Protein sequence: CASRTSTDTQYF.

The rearrangement uses TRBV5-6 and TRBJ2-7, with TRBD2 as a possible D gene (6 bases). The CDR3 runs to 15 residues. V was clipped by 2 bases and J by 0 bases, with 12 bases between them. Germline lookup yields CDR1 SGHDT and CDR2 YYEEEE. The CDR3 protein is CASSFGGTPSYEQYF. As DNA, the CDR3 is TGTGCCAGCAGCTTTGGAGGGACGCCCTCCTACGAGCAGTACTTC.

This clonotype was picked up a small number of times. The chain carries TRBV12-3 or TRBV12-4 and TRBJ2-1; TRBD2 matches at 7 bases. The J segment lost 1 base and the V segment lost 0 bases, leaving 6 bases of the junction unmatched. The CDR3 totals 17 residues. The CDR3 loop is CASSLAWAGASYNEQFF. CDR3 nucleotides: TGTGCCAGCAGTTTAGCGTGGGCGGGAGCTTCCTACAATGAGCAGTTCTTC.

V gene TRBV10-3 combines with J gene TRBJ2-3, with 10 bases matching TRBD2. Trimming removed 4 bases from V and 0 bases from J; junction bases left unmatched: 1. This CDR3 is built from 15 residues. Germline V CDR1 and CDR2: ENHRY, SYGVKD. The CDR3 DNA sequence: TGTGCCATCAGTGGTAGCGGGAGGAGCACAGATACGCAGTATTTT. Encoded protein: CAISGSGRSTDTQYF.

Ten or more counts support this clonotype. The chain combines TRBV5-1 with TRBJ2-7, with 10 bases matching TRBD2. V shed 4 bases, J shed 2 bases, and the junction held 6 bases outside the gene matches. Germline CDR1 and CDR2: SGHRS and YFSETQ. The CDR3 totals 15 residues. Written as DNA, the CDR3 is TGCGCCAGCAGCGCCGGACTAGCGGAGACCTACGAGCAGTACTTC. The encoded protein is CASSAGLAETYEQYF. Looking up the rest from reference TRBV5-1 and TRBJ2-7 gives the full variable domain: KAGVTQTPRYLIKTRGQQVTLSCSPISGHRSVSWYQQTPGQGLQFLFEYFSETQRNKGNFPGRFSGRQFSNSRSEMNVSTLELGDSALYLCASSAGLAETYEQYFGPGTRLTVT.

This clonotype occurred many times. This sequence joins TRBV9 and TRBJ2-3; the match to TRBD1 covers 8 bases. The CDR3 extends over 14 amino acids. V trimming: 2 bases; J trimming: 5 bases; junction bases outside the gene matches: 4. CDR1 and CDR2 (germline): SGDLS, YYNGEE. CDR3 nucleotide sequence: TGTGCCAGCAGCGTCCGGGACAGGAAAGATACGCAGTATTTT. It translates to CASSVRDRKDTQYF.

The V gene is TRBV2, the J gene TRBJ2-2; 9 positions agree with TRBD2. The V and J ends lost 8 bases and 3 bases, in that order; junction bases with no gene match: 10. The V gene's germline CDR1 is SNHLY and CDR2 FYNNEI. The CDR3 length is 16 residues. The CDR3 nucleotides are TGTGCCAGCTCTTTCGCGGGAGGGGCGGACACCGGGGAGCTGTTTTTT. Translation gives CASSFAGGADTGELFF.

The J gene is TRBJ2-7, the V gene TRBV3-1; D uncertain. Trimming stripped 3 bases from V and 3 bases from J, with 6 bases between. Germline CDR1 LGHDT, CDR2 YNNKEL (reference sequence). This CDR3 is built from 12 residues. CDR3 amino acids: CASSQVHYEQYF. The CDR3 bases are TGTGCCAGCAGCCAGGTACACTACGAGCAGTACTTC.

This clonotype was counted at least ten times. This chain joins TRBV5-1 and TRBJ1-1, with D hard to call. V was shortened by 1 base and J by 0 bases, with 10 bases between the two germline ends. This CDR3 has 15 amino acids. CDR1 and CDR2 from the germline V gene are SGHRS and YFSETQ. Here the CDR3 reads CASSLTAIMNTEAFF. The CDR3, as DNA: TGCGCCAGCAGCTTGACAGCAATTATGAACACTGAAGCTTTCTTT.

V gene TRBV24-1 combines with J gene TRBJ2-2; the match to TRBD2 covers 11 bases. Germline V lookup: CDR1 KGHDR, CDR2 SFDVKD. The CDR3 runs to 19 residues. After removal of 3 bases from V and 2 bases from J, the junction contained 10 bases not matched to a gene. The CDR3 DNA reads TGTGCCACCAGTGATACAATCACCGGGACTAGCGGAAACACCGGGGAGCTGTTTTTT. This sequence encodes CATSDTITGTSGNTGELFF.

The rearrangement uses TRBV6-2 or TRBV6-3 and TRBJ1-4, with a possible D match to TRBD1 (5 bases). V was shortened by 2 bases and J by 12 bases, with 10 bases between the two germline ends. The CDR3 runs to 12 residues. CDR1 MNHEY and CDR2 SVGEGT come from the germline V gene. The CDR3 spells CASSYGGLELFF. The CDR3, as DNA: TGTGCCAGCAGTTACGGGGGATTGGAACTGTTTTTT.

This clonotype was seen at least ten times. This chain joins TRBV30 and TRBJ1-6, with D possibly TRBD1 on 6 matching bases. Trimming stripped 0 bases from V and 5 bases from J, with 17 bases between. The V gene's germline CDR1 is GTSNPN and CDR2 SVGIG (reference sequence). The CDR3 totals 17 residues. The CDR3 here is CAWSVNPPGADNSPLHF. The CDR3 DNA reads as TGTGCCTGGAGTGTAAACCCCCCAGGGGCGGATAATTCACCCCTCCACTTT.

This clonotype has a count of ten or more. The rearrangement joins TRBV5-1 to TRBJ2-3; tentative D call: TRBD2 (6 bases). The CDR3 covers 15 residues. Trimming pared 4 bases from V and 0 bases from J, leaving 12 bases between. Looked up from germline, CDR1 is SGHRS and CDR2 is YFSETQ. In DNA, the CDR3 is TGCGCCAGCAGCAGAAGCGGGCAAAGCACAGATACGCAGTATTTT. It yields the protein CASSRSGQSTDTQYF.

This chain connects TRBV5-1 to TRBJ2-3, with D maybe TRBD1 (6 bases). Trimming stripped 6 bases from V and 4 bases from J, with 15 bases between. The CDR3 is 14 amino acids. CDR1 and CDR2 (germline): SGHRS, YFSETQ. In DNA form, the CDR3 reads TGCGCCAGCAAGGACAGCTACGGGGCAGATACGCAGTATTTT. It yields the protein CASKDSYGADTQYF.

At least ten counts were recorded for this clonotype. The chain carries TRBV9 and TRBJ2-6; D ambiguous. The CDR3 is 13 residues long. The V and J ends lost 0 bases and 6 bases respectively, with 4 bases between them. Germline values: CDR1 SGDLS, CDR2 YYNGEE. Here the CDR3 reads CASSVGVANVLTF. As DNA, the CDR3 is TGTGCCAGCAGCGTAGGAGTGGCCAACGTCCTGACTTTC.

This clonotype was observed many times. The chain has TRBV20-1 and TRBJ2-1, with TRBD2 identical over 7 bases. In germline, CDR1 is DFQATT, CDR2 SNEGSKA (reference sequence). This CDR3 comprises 15 residues. The ends lost 0 bases at V and 2 bases at J; junction bases unmatched: 4. The CDR3 spells CSARDQGTTYNEQFF. In DNA form, the CDR3 reads TGCAGTGCTAGAGATCAAGGGACTACCTACAATGAGCAGTTCTTC.

This clonotype was recorded at least ten times. This chain connects TRBV10-2 to TRBJ2-5; 11 bases match TRBD2. V shed 6 bases, J shed 0 bases, and the junction held 6 bases outside the gene matches. CDR1 is WSHSY and CDR2 is SAAADI in the germline V gene. The CDR3 length is 16 residues. The CDR3 sequence: CASSGGTSGNQETQYF. The CDR3 coding sequence is TGCGCCAGCAGCGGTGGGACTAGCGGAAACCAAGAGACCCAGTACTTC.

This clonotype has at least ten counts. The chain employs TRBV4-1 and TRBJ2-7; 7 nucleotides align to TRBD2. V was clipped by 1 base and J by 7 bases; unmatched bases: 7. Germline V gene data show CDR1 as MGHRA and CDR2 as YSYEKL. The CDR3 is 14 residues long. The CDR3 protein is CASSQVAGRLEQYF. The CDR3 nucleotides read TGCGCCAGCAGCCAAGTTGCCGGGAGGTTAGAGCAGTACTTC.

With regard to this clonotype: A much larger clone differs from this one at a single base, so this may be a read error. This rearrangement joins TRBV29-1 to TRBJ2-2, with D possibly TRBD2 on 6 matching bases. From germline, CDR1 is SQVTM and CDR2 ANQGSEA. The CDR3 is 13 amino acids. The CDR3 loop is CSVYTGLTGELLF. In nucleotides, the CDR3 is TGCAGCGTTTATACGGGACTTACCGGGGAGCTGCTTTTT.

This clonotype was observed many times. This rearrangement joins TRBV11-2 to TRBJ2-1; D assignment may be TRBD1 or TRBD2 (6 bases each). Germline CDR1 SGHAT, CDR2 FQNNGV. The CDR3 totals 18 residues. The ends were cut back, 5 bases at V and 1 base at J, with 21 bases in the middle. The CDR3 DNA is TGTGCCAGCAGCAAAAACAGGGTTAGCGGAAGATCCTACAATGAGCAGTTCTTC. As protein: CASSKNRVSGRSYNEQFF. The whole variable domain, remainder taken from reference TRBV11-2 and TRBJ2-1, is EAGVAQSPRYKIIEKRQSVAFWCNPISGHATLYWYQQILGQGPKLLIQFQNNGVVDDSQLPKDRFSAERLKGVDSTLKIQPAKLEDSAVYLCASSKNRVSGRSYNEQFFGPGTRLTVL.